These 13 T cell receptor beta chains were sequenced from one sample in a study of cytomegalovirus exposure and HLA in healthy donors. Here immunoSEQ multiplex PCR was the method, and the copy in TCRdb shows in-frame clones only, minus some. The sample gives fewer than 150,000 clones, almost 90% of which show up once; around 8% is in the top ten. The specimen sequenced was PBMCs. All receptors derive from a young woman in good health and CMV-seropositive.

The chain links TRBV7-9 to TRBJ2-2, with D possibly TRBD2 on 6 matching bases. The CDR3 runs 17 residues. The germline gives CDR1 SEHNR, CDR2 FQNEAQ (reference sequence). V lost 5 bases to trimming and J lost 0 bases, with 16 bases between them. The CDR3 DNA sequence: TGTGCCAGCAGCCTACTCCCCGGACTACCGAACACCGGGGAGCTGTTTTTT. Residues: CASSLLPGLPNTGELFF.

This sequence joins TRBV5-1 and TRBJ2-6; D might be TRBD1 (5 bases). The germline V and J ends were trimmed by 4 bases and 0 bases, with 11 bases remaining between them. Germline V lookup: CDR1 SGHRS, CDR2 YFSETQ. CDR3 length: 16 residues. The CDR3 coding sequence is TGCGCCAGCAGCCCCCGACAGAGCTCTGGGGCCAACGTCCTGACTTTC. Encoded protein: CASSPRQSSGANVLTF.

The chain carries TRBV30 and TRBJ2-7; weak D call: TRBD2 (6 bases). Between the trimmed V and J ends, which lost 4 bases and 5 bases, there was a span of 18 bases. This CDR3 has 14 residues. From germline, CDR1 is GTSNPN and CDR2 SVGIG (reference sequence). The CDR3 DNA is TGTGCCTGGAACACGGGACTCTCGGGCGACGAGCAGTACTTC. Translation: CAWNTGLSGDEQYF.

In this sample, this clone turned up once. The chain uses TRBV30 and TRBJ2-7, with D perhaps TRBD2 (6 bases). V was cut by 2 bases and J by 3 bases, with 11 bases left in between. In germline, CDR1 is GTSNPN, CDR2 SVGIG (reference sequence). This CDR3 spans 13 amino acids. CDR3 residues: CAWSMGLHYEQYF. The DNA for the CDR3 is TGTGCCTGGAGTATGGGACTCCACTACGAGCAGTACTTC.

This chain uses TRBV5-1 with TRBJ2-2; weak D call: TRBD1 (5 bases). The CDR3 loop spans 15 amino acids. The V end lost 0 bases, the J end lost 4 bases, and 10 bases lay between the germline ends. The germline V gene has CDR1 SGHRS and CDR2 YFSETQ. The CDR3 DNA is TGCGCCAGCAGCTTGGCAGGGATGGCCACCGGGGAGCTGTTTTTT. Protein product: CASSLAGMATGELFF.

V gene TRBV30 combines with J gene TRBJ2-7; D possibly corresponds to TRBD1 (6 bases). With 5 bases removed from V and 0 bases from J, the gap between germline ends came to 8 bases. Germline V gene sequence: CDR1 GTSNPN, CDR2 SVGIG (reference sequence). The CDR3 is 12 amino acids. CDR3 nucleotides: TGTGCCTGGGACAGGTCCTCCTACGAGCAGTACTTC. As protein: CAWDRSSYEQYF.

J is TRBJ1-3 and V is TRBV5-1; D is undetermined. Trimming shortened V by 1 base and J by 0 bases, and 14 bases separated the two germline ends. The germline gives CDR1 SGHRS, CDR2 YFSETQ. The CDR3 loop spans 17 amino acids. CDR3 DNA: TGCGCCAGCAGCTTGAATGGTCCGGGAACCTCTGGAAACACCATATATTTT. Translation gives CASSLNGPGTSGNTIYF.

The V gene is TRBV2, the J gene TRBJ2-1, with TRBD1 as a possible D gene (5 bases). This CDR3 region has 14 residues. The ends were cut back, 6 bases at V and 7 bases at J, with 16 bases in the middle. Germline loops: CDR1 SNHLY, CDR2 FYNNEI. CDR3: CASRREAQGNEQFF. The CDR3 bases are TGTGCCAGCAGAAGAGAAGCCCAGGGAAATGAGCAGTTCTTC.

This rearrangement joins TRBV5-1 to TRBJ2-3; TRBD2 aligns across 8 bases. Germline V gene sequence: CDR1 SGHRS, CDR2 YFSETQ. The CDR3 totals 14 residues. The junction had 4 bases not matched to a gene; V was cut back by 4 bases and J by 3 bases. The CDR3 DNA is TGCGCCAGCAGCCCCGGGGGGGTGACAGATACGCAGTATTTT. As protein: CASSPGGVTDTQYF.

The rearrangement uses TRBV7-8 and TRBJ2-7; D might be TRBD1 (6 bases). Germline CDR1 and CDR2: SGHVS and FQNEAQ. V lost 5 bases and J lost 0, with 11 bases in between. There are 14 residues in the CDR3. CDR3: CASSLTTGSYEQYF. The CDR3 DNA is TGTGCCAGCAGCCTGACGACAGGCTCCTACGAGCAGTACTTC.

The chain links TRBV4-2 to TRBJ1-4; TRBD1 matches 7 bases. The CDR3 loop spans 15 amino acids. V gave up 4 bases and J gave up 6 bases; unmatched junction bases: 8. Per the germline V gene, CDR1 is LGHNA and CDR2 is YNFKEQ. The chain's CDR3 is CASSLAGTEDEKLFF. DNA of the CDR3: TGTGCCAGCAGCCTAGCCGGGACAGAAGATGAAAAACTGTTTTTT.

V gene TRBV7-3 combines with J gene TRBJ2-3; D is unresolved. CDR1 and CDR2 from the germline V gene are SGHTA and FQGTGA. The V end lost 2 bases, the J end lost 4 bases, and 19 bases lay between the germline ends. This CDR3 contains 17 residues. The CDR3 DNA reads TGTGCCAGCAGCTTAGTTTTATCCGGAAGTCGGGCAGATACGCAGTATTTT. It yields the protein CASSLVLSGSRADTQYF.

V gene TRBV28 combines with J gene TRBJ1-2; 10 bases line up with TRBD1. The CDR3 extends over 15 amino acids. Germline lookup yields CDR1 MDHEN and CDR2 SYDVKM. The J segment lost 6 bases and the V segment lost 6 bases, leaving 10 bases of the junction unmatched. The CDR3 protein is CASRPDRGKGHGYTF. The CDR3 DNA follows: TGTGCCAGCAGACCGGACAGGGGGAAAGGACATGGCTACACCTTC.